This TCR beta chain is from a study of blood T cell repertoires in COVID-19. Study as a whole: Sites in the United States, Italy and Spain provided acute and convalescent COVID-19 samples. T cells, B-cell-depleted T cells, or PBMCs supplied cDNA or gDNA.

How the authors handled the data: Amplified reference gene primers provided the basis for estimating nucleated cell counts. Produced via immunoSEQ multiplex PCR; TCRdb's table is partial and in-frame only. D and trimming come from the DNA, and the V and J calls and clone size come from that table. The sample holds fewer than 250,000 clones, roughly 88% seen once. The CDR3 totals 14 residues. V lost 1 base to trimming and J lost 8 bases; unmatched junction nucleotides: 2. Germline V gene data show CDR1 as MGHRA and CDR2 as YSYEKL. Sequencing was performed on peripheral blood. This receptor was taken from a woman of 80 years or more with COVID-19, enrolled during active disease. V and J are TRBV4-1 and TRBJ1-6; 7 bases are a match to TRBD1. CDR3 in amino acids: CASSQVDRDSPLHF. The CDR3 coding sequence is TGCGCCAGCAGCCAAGTTGACAGGGATTCACCCCTCCACTTT.